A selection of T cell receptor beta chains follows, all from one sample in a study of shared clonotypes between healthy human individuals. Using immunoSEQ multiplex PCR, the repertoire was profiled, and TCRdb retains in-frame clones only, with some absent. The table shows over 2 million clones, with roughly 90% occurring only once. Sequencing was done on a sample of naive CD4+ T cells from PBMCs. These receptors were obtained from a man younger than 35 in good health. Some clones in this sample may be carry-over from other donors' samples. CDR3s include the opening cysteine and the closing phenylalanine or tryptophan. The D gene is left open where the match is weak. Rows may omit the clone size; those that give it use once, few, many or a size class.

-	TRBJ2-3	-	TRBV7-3	CASSFLGGRGPDTQYF	TGTGCCAGCAGCTTTCTGGGGGGTAGGGGCCCAGATACGCAGTATTTT
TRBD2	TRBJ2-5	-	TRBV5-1	CASSLAGQGGETQYF	TGCGCCAGCAGCTTGGCCGGGCAGGGAGGGGAGACCCAGTACTTC
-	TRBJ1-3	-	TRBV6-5	CASSLGTSGNTIYF	TGTGCCAGCAGTTTAGGGACCTCTGGAAACACCATATATTTT
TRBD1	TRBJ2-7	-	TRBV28	CASSYTGGHSYEQYF	TGTGCCAGCAGTTATACAGGGGGCCACTCCTACGAGCAGTACTTC
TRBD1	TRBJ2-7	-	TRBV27	CASSLRGREGQGPYEQYF	TGTGCCAGCAGTTTACGGGGGAGGGAGGGACAGGGTCCCTACGAGCAGTACTTC
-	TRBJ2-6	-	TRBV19	CASSIDSSSGANVLTF	TGTGCCAGTAGTATAGATAGTAGCTCTGGGGCCAACGTCCTGACTTTC
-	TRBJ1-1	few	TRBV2	CASSEESLTEAFF	TGTGCCAGCAGTGAAGAGAGTTTGACTGAAGCTTTCTTT
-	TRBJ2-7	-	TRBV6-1	CASSAIAGTVAHYEQYF	TGTGCCAGCAGTGCAATCGCCGGGACTGTAGCTCACTACGAGCAGTACTTC
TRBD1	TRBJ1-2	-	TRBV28	CASSLGTGGYGYTF	TGTGCCAGCAGTTTGGGGACAGGGGGTTATGGCTACACCTTC
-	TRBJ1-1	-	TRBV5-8	CASSFLANTEAFF	TGTGCCAGCAGCTTTTTGGCGAACACTGAAGCTTTCTTT
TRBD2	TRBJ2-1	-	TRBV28	CASSLAGGPQNEQFF	TGTGCCAGCAGCTTAGCGGGAGGGCCCCAGAATGAGCAGTTCTTC
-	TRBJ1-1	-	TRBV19	CASSNRPVTEAFF	TGTGCCAGTAGTAACCGTCCGGTCACTGAAGCTTTCTTT
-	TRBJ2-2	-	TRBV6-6	CASTSQPNTGELFF	TGTGCCAGCACTAGCCAGCCGAACACCGGGGAGCTGTTTTTT
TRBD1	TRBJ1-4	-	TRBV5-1	CASSSTGINNEKLFF	TGCGCCAGCAGCTCGACAGGGATCAATAATGAAAAACTGTTTTTT
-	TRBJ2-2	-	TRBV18	CASSPLDLAGTGELFF	TGTGCCAGCTCACCACTGGACTTAGCTGGGACCGGGGAGCTGTTTTTT
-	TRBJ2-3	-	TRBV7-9	CASSFGGRADTQYF	TGTGCCAGCAGCTTTGGGGGGCGCGCAGATACGCAGTATTTT
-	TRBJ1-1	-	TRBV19	CASSKSPGPEAFF	TGTGCCAGTAGTAAATCTCCGGGCCCAGAGGCTTTCTTT
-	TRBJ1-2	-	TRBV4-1	CASSPGRSKDYGYTF	TGCGCCAGCAGCCCGGGTCGGTCAAAGGACTATGGCTACACCTTC
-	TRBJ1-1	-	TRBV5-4	CASSLWDTEAFF	TGTGCCAGCAGCCTGTGGGACACTGAAGCTTTCTTT
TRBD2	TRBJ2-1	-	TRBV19	CASSSGTSYFSSYNEQFF	TGTGCCAGTAGTTCCGGGACTAGCTACTTTAGCTCCTACAATGAGCAGTTCTTC
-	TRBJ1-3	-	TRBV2	CASSEIPLSLSGNTIYF	TGTGCCAGCAGTGAAATCCCACTCTCCCTCTCTGGAAACACCATATATTTT
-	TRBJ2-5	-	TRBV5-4	CASSLGGAQETQYF	TGTGCCAGCAGCTTGGGAGGGGCCCAAGAGACCCAGTACTTC
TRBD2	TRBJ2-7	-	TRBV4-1	CASSQEGSGRPPYEQYF	TGCGCCAGCAGCCAAGAGGGAAGCGGGAGGCCCCCCTACGAGCAGTACTTC
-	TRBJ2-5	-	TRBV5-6	CASSLMAGKTQYF	TGTGCCAGCAGCTTGATGGCAGGCAAGACCCAGTACTTC
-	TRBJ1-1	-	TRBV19	CASSSKLLRGGGYTEAFF	TGTGCCAGTAGTAGTAAGTTATTACGGGGCGGCGGGTACACTGAAGCTTTCTTT
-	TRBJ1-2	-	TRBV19	CASSRGGPQSNYYGYTF	TGTGCCAGTAGTAGAGGGGGGCCCCAATCGAACTACTATGGCTACACCTTC
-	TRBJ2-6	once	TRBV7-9	CALQFSWDSGANVLTF	TGTGCCTTACAGTTCTCCTGGGACTCTGGGGCCAACGTCCTGACTTTC
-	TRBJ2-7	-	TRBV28	CASSYGPWEQYF	TGTGCCAGCAGTTACGGTCCGTGGGAGCAGTACTTC
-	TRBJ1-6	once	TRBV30	CAWGGTDSPLHF	TGTGCCTGGGGGGGCACGGATTCACCCCTCCACTTT
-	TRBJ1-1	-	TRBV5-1	CASSRDSGNTEAFF	TGCGCCAGCAGCCGGGACTCCGGTAACACTGAAGCTTTCTTT
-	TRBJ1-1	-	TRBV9	CASSVVSRKNTEAFF	TGTGCCAGCAGCGTAGTTTCTCGAAAGAACACTGAAGCTTTCTTT
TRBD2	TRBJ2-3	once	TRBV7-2	CASSLDTKGLAGVTDTQYF	TGTGCCAGCAGCTTAGATACTAAGGGACTAGCGGGAGTCACAGATACGCAGTATTTT
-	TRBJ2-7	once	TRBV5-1	CASSLGNSYEQYF	TGCGCCAGCAGCTTGGGGAACTCCTACGAGCAGTACTTC
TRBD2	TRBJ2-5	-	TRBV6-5	CASSQGLAGQETQYF	TGTGCCAGCAGTCAGGGACTAGCGGGGCAAGAGACCCAGTACTTC
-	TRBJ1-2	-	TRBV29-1	CSVTFGGLGYGYTF	TGCAGCGTTACTTTCGGGGGGCTCGGCTATGGCTACACCTTC
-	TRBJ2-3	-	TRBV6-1	CASSKGVRNTQYF	TGTGCCAGCAGCAAGGGGGTCCGAAATACGCAGTATTTT
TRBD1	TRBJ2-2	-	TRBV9	CASSPGTGANTGELFF	TGTGCCAGCAGCCCAGGGACAGGGGCGAACACCGGGGAGCTGTTTTTT
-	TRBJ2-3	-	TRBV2	CASSDLTRQGTQYF	TGTGCCAGCAGTGATCTAACCAGGCAGGGCACGCAGTATTTT
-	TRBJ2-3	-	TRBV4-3	CASSQARSSTDTQYF	TGCGCCAGCAGCCAAGCCAGGAGTAGCACAGATACGCAGTATTTT
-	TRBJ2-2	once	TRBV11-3	CASSSTWGSTGELFF	TGTGCCAGCAGCTCCACCTGGGGGAGCACCGGGGAGCTGTTTTTT
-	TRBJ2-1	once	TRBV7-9	CASSFSAAGSGEQFF	TGTGCCAGCAGCTTCTCTGCCGCCGGTTCGGGTGAGCAGTTCTTC
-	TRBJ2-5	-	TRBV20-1	CSASQGAEQYF	TGCAGTGCCAGTCAGGGAGCGGAGCAGTACTTC